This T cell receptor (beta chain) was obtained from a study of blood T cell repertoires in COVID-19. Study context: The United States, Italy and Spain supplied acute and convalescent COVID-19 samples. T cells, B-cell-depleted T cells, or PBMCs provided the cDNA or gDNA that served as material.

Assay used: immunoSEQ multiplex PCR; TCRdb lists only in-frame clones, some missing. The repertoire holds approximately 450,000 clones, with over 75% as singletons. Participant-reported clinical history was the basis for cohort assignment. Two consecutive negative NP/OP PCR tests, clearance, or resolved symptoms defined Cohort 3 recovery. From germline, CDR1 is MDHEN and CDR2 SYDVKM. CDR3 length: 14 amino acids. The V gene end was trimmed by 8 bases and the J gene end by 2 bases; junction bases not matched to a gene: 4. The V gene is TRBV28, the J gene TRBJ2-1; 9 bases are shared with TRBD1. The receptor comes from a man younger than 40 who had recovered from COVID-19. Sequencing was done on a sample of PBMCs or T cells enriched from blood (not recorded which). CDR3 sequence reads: CASGTGGPYNEQFF. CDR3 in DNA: TGTGCCAGCGGCACAGGGGGCCCCTACAATGAGCAGTTCTTC.